This entry lists 9 T cell receptor delta chains sequenced from one sample in a study of gamma-delta T cells after stem cell transplantation. TCRdb fed the RT-PCR reads into CATT to redo clone calling. The sample has some 2,000 delta-chain clones; roughly 5% are singletons. The sample was gamma-delta T cells. The origin of the receptors is a human donor. It is not recorded whose cells these are; they may come from a transplant donor.

By proportion, this clone is large. In the same sample, other DNA sequences code for this CDR3. CDR3 region: CACDLLGPHTDKLIF. The CDR3 DNA reads TGTGCCTGTGACTTACTGGGGCCGCACACCGATAAACTCATCTTT. This sequence joins TRDV2 and TRDJ1, with TRDD3 matching over 7 bases. From germline, CDR1 is GEAIGNYY and CDR2 EKD. The CDR3 is made up of 15 amino acids. The trim removed 3 bases at V and 0 bases at J, leaving 6 bases unmatched.

With regard to this clone: A far larger clone is one nucleotide away, so this likely arose from a read error. This rearrangement joins TRDV2 to TRDJ1; 9 bases are a match to TRDD3. CDR3 length equals 27 residues. CDR1 is GEAIGNYY and CDR2 is EKD in the germline V gene. The trim removed 3 bases at V and 0 bases at J, leaving 40 bases unmatched. The chain's CDR3 is CACDPLFAHTASGWVPGDTQYTDKLIF. The CDR3, as DNA: TGTGCCTGTGACCCCTTATTCGCACACACCGCAAGTGGATGGGTACCGGGGGATACACAGTACACCGATAAACTCATCTTT.

J is TRDJ1 and V is TRDV2; TRDD3 matches 8 bases. The V segment lost 4 bases and the J segment 0 bases; nucleotides outside the gene matches: 6. The germline V gene encodes CDR1 GEAIGNYY and CDR2 EKD. The CDR3 covers 15 residues. As DNA, the CDR3 is TGTGCCTGTGATTTACTGGGGGCCTACACCGATAAACTCATCTTT. It is translated as CACDLLGAYTDKLIF.

This clone was observed a handful of times. The protein given by TCRdb reflects a much larger clone and differs at residue 16 from this DNA's translation, likely from a read error; the protein shown is the DNA's translation. CDR3 sequence (DNA): TGTGCCTGTGACCCGGTACTGGGGGTGGAGGAATACACCGATAAACCCATCTTT. This sequence encodes CACDPVLGVEEYTDKPIF. The chain employs TRDV2 and TRDJ1, with 8 nucleotides matching TRDD3. This CDR3 comprises 18 residues. CDR1 and CDR2 from the germline V gene are GEAIGNYY and EKD.

This clone was counted a few times. One base separates it from a far larger clone, so it is likely a read error. The V gene is TRDV2, the J gene TRDJ1, with TRDD3 identical over 10 bases. V gave up 3 bases and J gave up 1 base; unmatched junction bases: 13. The CDR3 contains 18 residues. The germline gives CDR1 GEAIGNYY, CDR2 EKD. CDR3 DNA sequence: TGTGCCTGTGACGCCCTCCACCGTACTGGGGGATCCACCGATAAACTCATCTTT. Amino acids: CACDALHRTGGSTDKLIF.

There are a few counts of this clone. The TCRdb protein comes from a much larger clone and disagrees with this DNA's translation at residue 5, likely due to a read error; the protein given here is derived from the DNA. This chain connects TRDV2 to TRDJ1; 9 nucleotides match TRDD3. J lost 1 base, V lost 3 bases, and 14 bases had no gene match. CDR1 and CDR2 from the germline V gene are GEAIGNYY and EKD. CDR3 length: 18 residues. The CDR3 here is CACDHLLGDPLTTDKLIF. CDR3 DNA: TGTGCCTGTGACCACCTACTGGGGGACCCCCTTACCACCGATAAACTCATCTTT.

Note on this clone: Since a far larger clone is one base different, this is likely a read error. The V gene is TRDV2, the J gene TRDJ1; TRDD3 matches at 12 bases. Germline loops: CDR1 GEAIGNYY, CDR2 EKD. The CDR3 is made up of 21 amino acids. The CDR3 reads CARDTLSPPTGGYSDTDKLIF. The CDR3 DNA reads TGTGCCCGTGACACCCTTTCCCCTCCTACTGGGGGATACTCGGACACCGATAAACTCATCTTT.

About this clone itself: A far larger clone is just one base off, so this is likely a read error. The rearrangement joins TRDV2 to TRDJ1, with D uncertain. The germline V gene has CDR1 GEAIGNYY and CDR2 EKD. This CDR3 has 13 residues. Written as DNA, the CDR3 is TGTGCCCGTGACCACTTGGACGGGCGAAAACTCATCTTT. Translation: CARDHLDGRKLIF.

A note on this clone: This DNA's translation and the protein TCRdb lists, from a much larger clone, do not match at residue 12, likely due to a read error; the protein shown is translated from the DNA. J is TRDJ1 and V is TRDV2, with D uncertain. This CDR3 contains 14 residues. Germline V lookup: CDR1 GEAIGNYY, CDR2 EKD. CDR3 amino acids: CACDQIGYPDKFIF. DNA for the CDR3: TGTGCCTGTGACCAAATTGGGTACCCCGATAAATTCATCTTT.